The text below deals with one T cell receptor beta chain. Other DNA sequences in this specimen translate into the identical CDR3. The table came from immunoSEQ multiplex PCR; TCRdb's copy has only in-frame clones and leaves some out. Of 150,000 or so clones detected, about 88% appear once; the ten largest clones hold around 4.4%. The sample's time point: baseline pretreatment blood. Treatment of the sample: 15 Gy SBRT to primary tumor, nephrectomy 4 weeks later. This sample was included in a study of radiation and T cells in renal cell carcinoma. Source: blood, taken from a patient whose treatment included radiotherapy and nephrectomy. The sequence derives from a woman in her 70s with renal cell carcinoma.

The CDR3 loop is CASSLGGTNEKLFF. The DNA of the CDR3 is TGTGCCAGCAGCCTCGGAGGAACTAATGAAAAACTGTTTTTT. The chain combines TRBV7-9 with TRBJ1-4; no definite D call. The CDR3 has 14 amino acids. CDR1 and CDR2 (germline): SEHNR, FQNEAQ (reference sequence). V was shortened by 5 bases and J by 1 base, with 8 bases between the two germline ends.